The 16 T cell receptor beta chains below all came from one sample that was sequenced in a study of vaccination and CD4 T cells after COVID-19. The treatment was: 10-day PBMC culture with coronavirus spike peptide pools or control peptides (ViraFEST assay). For these receptors, no antigen is known. Sequencing of cultured CD4+ T cell DNA used the Oncomine TCR Beta short-read assay. A single record per CDR3 protein comes from TCRdb applying MiXCR to the PCR reads. Of 15,000 to 17,000 distinct CDR3 sequences detected, about 39% appear once; the ten largest clones hold around 6%. This specimen was CD4+ T cells from blood, cultured in vitro, taken before SARS-CoV-2 vaccination. These TCRs come from a human donor who had recovered from COVID-19.

Only a few counts were recorded for this clonotype. The genes are TRBV19 and TRBJ1-3; 7 bases line up with TRBD1. The J segment lost 0 bases and the V segment lost 5 bases, leaving 4 bases of the junction unmatched. This CDR3 spans 15 amino acids. CDR1 is LNHDA, CDR2 SQIVND, per germline (reference sequence). The CDR3 coding sequence is TGTGCCAGTAGTTCGTACAGGGGCTCTGGAAACACCATATATTTT. Protein sequence: CASSSYRGSGNTIYF. Full variable domain (remainder filled in from reference TRBV19 and TRBJ1-3): DGGITQSPKYLFRKEGQNVTLSCEQNLNHDAMYWYRQDPGQGLRLIYYSQIVNDFQKGDIAEGYSVSREKKESFPLTVTSAQKNPTAFYLCASSSYRGSGNTIYFGEGSWLTVV.

This clonotype has just a few counts. J is TRBJ2-5 and V is TRBV7-6; 8 bases map to TRBD1. The CDR3 spans 14 residues. J was trimmed by 5 bases and V by 3 bases; bases with no gene match: 5. From germline, CDR1 is SGHVS and CDR2 FNYEAQ. In DNA, the CDR3 is TGTGCCAGCAGCTTGTCCCACAGGGGGGAGACCCAGTACTTC. Its translation is CASSLSHRGETQYF.

In its sample, this clonotype was seen a few times. V is TRBV7-8 and J is TRBJ1-2; tentative D call: TRBD1 (5 bases). The CDR3 is 15 amino acids. CDR1 is SGHVS and CDR2 is FQNEAQ in the germline V gene. V lost 3 bases and J lost 1, with 12 bases in between. In nucleotides, the CDR3 is TGTGCCAGCAGCTTGAGGGACGGAATTAACTATGGCTACACCTTC. Its protein is CASSLRDGINYGYTF.

V is TRBV19 and J is TRBJ2-1; a possible D gene is TRBD1 (6 bases). CDR3 length: 16 residues. Per germline, CDR1 LNHDA and CDR2 SQIVND (reference sequence). Trimming stripped 1 base from V and 5 bases from J, with 15 bases between. CDR3 DNA sequence: TGTGCCAGTAGTATAGGATTCAAATGGGACAACAATGAGCAGTTCTTC. It specifies CASSIGFKWDNNEQFF.

The chain links TRBV14 to TRBJ2-5; D possibly corresponds to TRBD2 (6 bases). Germline CDR1 is SGHDN and CDR2 is FVKESK. The CDR3 extends over 15 amino acids. V was trimmed by 2 bases and J by 4 bases, leaving 14 bases between them. The CDR3 region is CASSQMTGGGETQYF. The CDR3, as DNA: TGTGCCAGCAGCCAAATGACCGGGGGTGGAGAGACCCAGTACTTC.

V and J are TRBV20-1 and TRBJ1-3; TRBD1 is a possible D gene (6 bases). The V end lost 5 bases, the J end lost 8 bases, and 16 bases lay between the germline ends. The CDR3 loop spans 13 amino acids. CDR1 and CDR2 (germline): DFQATT, SNEGSKA (reference sequence). The DNA for the CDR3 is TGCAGTGCTCACAGGGCCCTAGACGACACCATATATTTT. It specifies CSAHRALDDTIYF.

The chain's CDR3 is CSAWGPSGTDTQYF. In nucleotides, the CDR3 is TGCAGTGCATGGGGGCCTAGCGGCACAGATACGCAGTATTTT. This sequence joins TRBV20-1 and TRBJ2-3; D possibly matches TRBD1 or TRBD2 (6 bases each). The CDR3 totals 14 residues. V lost 6 bases and J 1 base, leaving 14 bases between the germline ends. Germline V gene sequence: CDR1 DFQATT, CDR2 SNEGSKA (reference sequence).

This clonotype was seen only a few times. The V call is TRBV7-6, the J call TRBJ2-3, with no clear D. V lost 0 bases to trimming and J lost 6 bases, with 10 bases between them. This CDR3 is 14 amino acids long. CDR1 and CDR2 (germline): SGHVS, FNYEAQ. CDR3 DNA: TGTGCCAGCAGCTTAGCGCTAATGGGGGATACGCAGTATTTT. Translating gives CASSLALMGDTQYF.

CDR3 loop: CASSSQVSTEAFF. In DNA form, the CDR3 reads TGCGCCAGCAGCTCCCAGGTATCTACTGAAGCTTTCTTT. The rearrangement joins TRBV5-1 to TRBJ1-1, with D unresolved. Germline-derived CDR1 and CDR2 are SGHRS and YFSETQ. This CDR3 contains 13 residues. V was pared by 3 bases and J by 5 bases, with 11 bases between.

V usage is TRBV28 and J usage is TRBJ1-2; D uncertain. The germline V and J ends were trimmed by 3 bases and 2 bases, with 10 bases remaining between them. CDR1 is MDHEN, CDR2 SYDVKM, per germline. This CDR3 has 14 residues. CDR3 nucleotides: TGTGCCAGCAGTTTTTTTGGGGAGAACTATGGCTACACCTTC. It translates to CASSFFGENYGYTF.

CDR3 nucleotide sequence: TGTGCCAGCAGTGCCCCCTACGAGCAGTACTTC. It codes for CASSAPYEQYF. This chain links TRBV6-1 with TRBJ2-7, with D unresolved. Germline CDR1 MNHNS, CDR2 SASEGT. The CDR3 runs to 11 residues. Trimming stripped 4 bases from V and 2 bases from J, with 3 bases between.

The chain is built from TRBV10-1 and TRBJ1-1; D call uncertain. The V end was cut by 4 bases, the J end by 1 base, with 7 bases between. This CDR3 contains 13 residues. Germline V CDR1 and CDR2: WNHNN, SYGVQD (reference sequence). In nucleotides, the CDR3 is TGCGCCAGCAGTGGAAACAGGAACACTGAAGCTTTCTTT. The encoded protein is CASSGNRNTEAFF.

This clonotype has more than one count but fewer than ten. This chain connects TRBV20-1 to TRBJ2-1, with a possible D match to TRBD2 (5 bases). Germline CDR1 DFQATT, CDR2 SNEGSKA (reference sequence). Trimming took 3 bases from V and 0 from J, leaving 6 bases between them. This CDR3 comprises 13 residues. The CDR3: CSASGNSYNEQFF. CDR3 nucleotides: TGCAGTGCTAGCGGGAACTCCTACAATGAGCAGTTCTTC.

The rearrangement joins TRBV12-5 to TRBJ1-1; 7 bases line up with TRBD1. V lost 4 bases and J lost 1; bases outside the gene matches: 6. This CDR3 has 15 residues. CDR1 is LGHNT and CDR2 is FRNRAP in the germline V gene. The CDR3 sequence is CASGSPGGRNTEAFF. Written as DNA, the CDR3 is TGTGCTAGTGGTTCCCCAGGGGGACGGAACACTGAAGCTTTCTTT.

The V call is TRBV7-2, the J call TRBJ1-5; D not certain. Trimming removed 5 bases at V and 0 bases at J, with 14 bases between. CDR1 SGHTA and CDR2 FQGNSA come from the germline V gene. This CDR3 comprises 16 residues. CDR3 coding DNA: TGTGCCAGCAGCCCCTTTACAGTGTATAGCAATCAGCCCCAGCATTTT. As protein: CASSPFTVYSNQPQHF.

CDR3 bases: TGTGCCAGCAACTTTTGGGGGACAGGAAATTCACCCCTCCACTTT. It codes for CASNFWGTGNSPLHF. The chain joins TRBV7-2 to TRBJ1-6; 8 nucleotides agree with TRBD1. V trimming: 7 bases; J trimming: 7 bases; junction bases outside the gene matches: 9. The CDR3 contains 15 residues. Germline V gene data show CDR1 as SGHTA and CDR2 as FQGNSA.